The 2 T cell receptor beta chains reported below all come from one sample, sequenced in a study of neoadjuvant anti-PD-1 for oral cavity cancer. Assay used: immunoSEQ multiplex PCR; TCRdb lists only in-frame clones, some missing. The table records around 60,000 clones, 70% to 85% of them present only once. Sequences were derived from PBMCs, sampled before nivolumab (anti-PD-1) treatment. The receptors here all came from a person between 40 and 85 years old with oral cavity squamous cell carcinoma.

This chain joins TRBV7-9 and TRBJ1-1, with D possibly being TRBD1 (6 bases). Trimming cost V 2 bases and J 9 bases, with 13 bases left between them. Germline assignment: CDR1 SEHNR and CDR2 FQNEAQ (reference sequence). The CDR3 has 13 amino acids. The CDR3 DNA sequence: TGTGCCAGCAGCTTAAAAGGGGGAGGGAAAGCTTTCTTT. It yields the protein CASSLKGGGKAFF.

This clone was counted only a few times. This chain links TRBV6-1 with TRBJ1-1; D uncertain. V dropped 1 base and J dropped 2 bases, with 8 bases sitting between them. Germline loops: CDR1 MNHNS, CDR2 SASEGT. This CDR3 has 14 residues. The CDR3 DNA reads TGTGCCAGCAGTGAAGGGCTCGGAAACACTGAAGCTTTCTTT. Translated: CASSEGLGNTEAFF.